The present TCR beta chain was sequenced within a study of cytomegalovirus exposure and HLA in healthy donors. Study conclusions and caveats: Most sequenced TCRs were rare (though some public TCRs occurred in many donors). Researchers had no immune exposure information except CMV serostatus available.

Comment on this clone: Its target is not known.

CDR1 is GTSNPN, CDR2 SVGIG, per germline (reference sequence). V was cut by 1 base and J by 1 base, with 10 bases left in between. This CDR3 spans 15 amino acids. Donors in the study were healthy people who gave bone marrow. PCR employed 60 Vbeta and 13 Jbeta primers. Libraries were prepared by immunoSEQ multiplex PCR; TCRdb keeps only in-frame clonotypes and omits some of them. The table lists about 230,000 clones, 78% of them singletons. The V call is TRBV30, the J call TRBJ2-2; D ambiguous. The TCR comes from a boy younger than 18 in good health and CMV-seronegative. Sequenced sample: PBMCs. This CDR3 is CAWSDFRGNTGELFF. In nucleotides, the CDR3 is TGTGCCTGGAGTGATTTCCGCGGGAACACCGGGGAGCTGTTTTTT.